This T cell receptor (beta chain) was recorded in a study of identical twins. General study points: Cord blood's abundant beta clonotypes had fewer insertions, unlike memory repertoires.

In regard to this clonotype: Its antigen is unidentified.

TCRdb reanalysed the 5' RACE reads using MiXCR and keeps one entry per CDR3 protein. This table holds some 1,700,000 distinct CDR3 sequences, about 32% found once. The CDR3 has 15 amino acids. V trimming: 6 bases; J trimming: 8 bases; junction bases outside the gene matches: 6. The V and J genes are TRBV12-3 or TRBV12-4 and TRBJ2-1, with TRBD2 matching 14 bases. The sample comprised cord blood. The TCR was taken from a newborn girl in good health. The CDR3 reads CASSQGTSGSDEQFF. Here the CDR3 DNA reads TGTGCCAGCAGCCAGGGGACTAGCGGGAGTGATGAGCAGTTCTTC.